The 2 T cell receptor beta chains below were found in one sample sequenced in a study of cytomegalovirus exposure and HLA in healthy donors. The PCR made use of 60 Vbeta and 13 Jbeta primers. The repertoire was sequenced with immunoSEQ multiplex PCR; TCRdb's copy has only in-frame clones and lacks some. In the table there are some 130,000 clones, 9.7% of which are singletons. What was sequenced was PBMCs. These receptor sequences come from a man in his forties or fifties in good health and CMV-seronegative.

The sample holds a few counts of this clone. The CDR3 DNA reads as TGCGCCAGCAGCTCCAGGACTAGCGGGGGGGAAGAGACCCAGTACTTC. Protein product: CASSSRTSGGEETQYF. The chain employs TRBV5-1 and TRBJ2-5; 15 nucleotides align to TRBD2. CDR1 SGHRS and CDR2 YFSETQ come from the germline V gene. CDR3 length: 16 amino acids. J was trimmed by 3 bases and V by 3 bases; bases with no gene match: 3.

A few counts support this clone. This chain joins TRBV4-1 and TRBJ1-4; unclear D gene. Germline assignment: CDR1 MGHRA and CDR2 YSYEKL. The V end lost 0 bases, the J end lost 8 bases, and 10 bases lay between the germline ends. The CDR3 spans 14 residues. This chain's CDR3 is CASSQEGRNEKLFF. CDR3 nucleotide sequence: TGCGCCAGCAGCCAAGAGGGCCGAAACGAAAAACTGTTTTTT.